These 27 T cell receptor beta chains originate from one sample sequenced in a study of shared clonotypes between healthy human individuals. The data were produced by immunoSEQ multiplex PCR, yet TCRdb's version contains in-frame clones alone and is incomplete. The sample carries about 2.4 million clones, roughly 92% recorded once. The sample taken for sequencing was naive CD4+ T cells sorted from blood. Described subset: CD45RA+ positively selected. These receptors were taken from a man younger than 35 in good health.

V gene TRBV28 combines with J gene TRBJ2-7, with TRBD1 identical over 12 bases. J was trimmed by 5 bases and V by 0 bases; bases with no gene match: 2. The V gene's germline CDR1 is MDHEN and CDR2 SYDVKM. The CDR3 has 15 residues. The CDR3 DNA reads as TGTGCCAGCAGTTTATGGGGACAGGGGGCCGACGAGCAGTACTTC. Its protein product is CASSLWGQGADEQYF.

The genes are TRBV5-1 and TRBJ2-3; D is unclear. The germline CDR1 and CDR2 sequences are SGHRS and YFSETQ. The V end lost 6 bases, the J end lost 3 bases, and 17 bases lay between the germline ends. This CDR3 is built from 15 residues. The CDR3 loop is CASNYWEHGTDTQYF. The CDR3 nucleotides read TGCGCCAGCAACTACTGGGAACATGGGACAGATACGCAGTATTTT.

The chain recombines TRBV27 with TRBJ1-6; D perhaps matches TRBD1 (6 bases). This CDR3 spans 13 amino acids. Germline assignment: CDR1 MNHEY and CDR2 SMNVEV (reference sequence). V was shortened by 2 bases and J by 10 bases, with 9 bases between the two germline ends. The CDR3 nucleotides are TGTGCCAGCAGTTTAGCAGGGGTCTCACCCCTCCACTTT. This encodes CASSLAGVSPLHF.

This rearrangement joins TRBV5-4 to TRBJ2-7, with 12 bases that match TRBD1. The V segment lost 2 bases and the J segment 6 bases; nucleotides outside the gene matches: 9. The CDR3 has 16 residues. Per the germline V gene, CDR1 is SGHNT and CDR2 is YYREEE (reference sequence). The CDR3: CASSFWEGQGAGEQYF. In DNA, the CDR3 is TGTGCCAGCAGCTTTTGGGAGGGACAGGGGGCCGGCGAGCAGTACTTC.

CDR3: CASSLQGPVLYEQYF. Written as DNA, the CDR3 is TGTGCCAGCAGCTTACAGGGTCCGGTACTCTACGAGCAGTACTTC. This rearrangement joins TRBV7-2 to TRBJ2-7, with a tentative D call TRBD1 (5 bases). Trimming cost V 2 bases and J 3 bases, with 14 bases left between them. The length of the CDR3 is 15 residues. The germline gives CDR1 SGHTA, CDR2 FQGNSA.

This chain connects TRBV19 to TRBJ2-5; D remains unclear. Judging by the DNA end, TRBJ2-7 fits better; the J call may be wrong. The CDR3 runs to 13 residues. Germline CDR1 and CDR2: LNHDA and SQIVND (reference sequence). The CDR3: CASSIQHSYEQYF. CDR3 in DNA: TGTGCCAGTAGTATCCAGCATTCCTACGAGCAGTACTTC.

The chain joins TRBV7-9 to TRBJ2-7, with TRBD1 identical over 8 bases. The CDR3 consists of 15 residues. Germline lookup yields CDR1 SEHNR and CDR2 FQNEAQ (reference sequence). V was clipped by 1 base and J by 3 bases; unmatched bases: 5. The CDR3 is CASSLVSGQGYEQYF. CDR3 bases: TGTGCCAGCAGCTTAGTAAGCGGACAGGGCTACGAGCAGTACTTC.

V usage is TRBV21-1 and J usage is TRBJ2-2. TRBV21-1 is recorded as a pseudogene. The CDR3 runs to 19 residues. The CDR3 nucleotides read TGTGCCAGCAGCAGCGACCCCGAGGGTTGGCAGGGATTAACCGGGGAGCTGTTTTTT. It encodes CASSSDPEGWQGLTGELFF.

CDR3 nucleotide sequence: TGTGCCAGCAGCTTAATACAGGACTCTGAAGCTTTCTTT. This sequence encodes CASSLIQDSEAFF. The chain carries TRBV28 and TRBJ1-1, with TRBD1 as a possible D gene (5 bases). V gave up 6 bases and J gave up 6 bases, with 14 bases separating them. Germline V gene sequence: CDR1 MDHEN, CDR2 SYDVKM. The CDR3 has 13 residues. Based on the CDR3 plus reference TRBV28 and TRBJ1-1, the full variable domain is DVKVTQSSRYLVKRTGEKVFLECVQDMDHENMFWYRQDPGLGLRLIYFSYDVKMKEKGDIPEGYSVSREKKERFSLILESASTNQTSMYLCASSLIQDSEAFFGQGTRLTVV.

CDR3 sequence reads: CASSFEGLGETQYF. The CDR3 DNA reads TGTGCCAGCAGTTTCGAGGGGTTAGGAGAGACCCAGTACTTC. The chain couples TRBV27 to TRBJ2-5, with D tentatively TRBD1 or TRBD2 (5 bases each). V gave up 3 bases and J gave up 4 bases, with 12 bases separating them. Germline V gene lookup returns CDR1 MNHEY and CDR2 SMNVEV (reference sequence). The CDR3 runs to 14 residues.

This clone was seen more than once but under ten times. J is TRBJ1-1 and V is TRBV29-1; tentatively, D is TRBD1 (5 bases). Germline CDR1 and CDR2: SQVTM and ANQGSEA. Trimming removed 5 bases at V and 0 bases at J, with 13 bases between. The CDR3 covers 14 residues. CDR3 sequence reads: CSVSRESLNTEAFF. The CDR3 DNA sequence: TGCAGCGTTTCCAGGGAGAGCCTGAACACTGAAGCTTTCTTT.

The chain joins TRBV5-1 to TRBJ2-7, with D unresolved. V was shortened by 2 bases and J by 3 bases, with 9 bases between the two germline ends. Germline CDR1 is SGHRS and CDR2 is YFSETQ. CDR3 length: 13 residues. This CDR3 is CASSFISLYEQYF. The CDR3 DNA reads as TGCGCCAGCAGCTTTATTAGCCTCTACGAGCAGTACTTC.

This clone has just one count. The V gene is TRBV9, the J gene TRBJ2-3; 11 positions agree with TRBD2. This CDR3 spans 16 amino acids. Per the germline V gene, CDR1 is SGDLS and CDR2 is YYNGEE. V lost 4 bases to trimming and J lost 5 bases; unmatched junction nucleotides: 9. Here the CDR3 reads CASSMTSGTPGDTQYF. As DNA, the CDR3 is TGTGCCAGCAGCATGACTAGCGGGACCCCTGGAGATACGCAGTATTTT.

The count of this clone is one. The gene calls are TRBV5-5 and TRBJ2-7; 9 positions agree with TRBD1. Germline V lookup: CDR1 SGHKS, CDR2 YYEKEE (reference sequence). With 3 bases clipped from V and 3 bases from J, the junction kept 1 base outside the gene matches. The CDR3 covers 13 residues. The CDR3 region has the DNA TGTGCCAGCAGCTCGACAGGGGGCTACGAGCAGTACTTC. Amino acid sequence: CASSSTGGYEQYF.

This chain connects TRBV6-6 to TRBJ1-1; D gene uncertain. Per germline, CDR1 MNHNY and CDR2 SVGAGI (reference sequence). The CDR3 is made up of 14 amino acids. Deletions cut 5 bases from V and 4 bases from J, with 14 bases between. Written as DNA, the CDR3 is TGTGCCAGCAGTAACAGTTGGGTGGGCACTGAAGCTTTCTTT. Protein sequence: CASSNSWVGTEAFF.

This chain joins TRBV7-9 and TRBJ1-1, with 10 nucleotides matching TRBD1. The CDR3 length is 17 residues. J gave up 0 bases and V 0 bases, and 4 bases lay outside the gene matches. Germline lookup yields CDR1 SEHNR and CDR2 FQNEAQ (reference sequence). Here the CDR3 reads CASSLADRGPVNTEAFF. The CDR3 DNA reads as TGTGCCAGCAGCTTAGCTGACAGGGGGCCCGTGAACACTGAAGCTTTCTTT.

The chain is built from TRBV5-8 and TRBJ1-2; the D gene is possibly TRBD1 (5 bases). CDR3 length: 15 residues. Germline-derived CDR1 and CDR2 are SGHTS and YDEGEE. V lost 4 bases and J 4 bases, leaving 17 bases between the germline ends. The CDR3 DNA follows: TGTGCCAGCAGCCTCTACCTGGGGGTGGCCTATGGCTACACCTTC. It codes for CASSLYLGVAYGYTF. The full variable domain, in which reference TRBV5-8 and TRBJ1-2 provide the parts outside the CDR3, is EAGVTQSPTHLIKTRGQQATLRCSPISGHTSVYWYQQALGLGLQFLLWYDEGEERNRGNFPPRFSGRQFPNYSSELNVNALELEDSALYLCASSLYLGVAYGYTFGSGTRLTVV.

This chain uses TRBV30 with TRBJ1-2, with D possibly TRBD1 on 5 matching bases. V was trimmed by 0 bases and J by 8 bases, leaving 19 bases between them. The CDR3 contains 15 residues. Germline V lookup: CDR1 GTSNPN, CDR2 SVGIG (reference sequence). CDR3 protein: CAWSVLARSGEGYTF. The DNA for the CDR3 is TGTGCCTGGAGTGTACTGGCCCGTTCGGGGGAAGGCTACACCTTC.

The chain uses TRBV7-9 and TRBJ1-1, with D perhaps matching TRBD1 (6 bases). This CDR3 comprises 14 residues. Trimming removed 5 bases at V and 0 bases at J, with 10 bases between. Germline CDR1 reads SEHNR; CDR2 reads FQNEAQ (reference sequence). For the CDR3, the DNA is TGTGCCAGCAGCCATGGACAGCTGAACACTGAAGCTTTCTTT. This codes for CASSHGQLNTEAFF.

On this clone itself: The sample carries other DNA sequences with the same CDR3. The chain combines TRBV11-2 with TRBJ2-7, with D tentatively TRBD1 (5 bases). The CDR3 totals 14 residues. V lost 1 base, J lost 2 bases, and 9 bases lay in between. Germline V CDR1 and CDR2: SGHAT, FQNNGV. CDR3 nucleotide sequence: TGTGCCAGCAGCTTAGGACAGTTAGCCTACGAGCAGTACTTC. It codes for CASSLGQLAYEQYF.

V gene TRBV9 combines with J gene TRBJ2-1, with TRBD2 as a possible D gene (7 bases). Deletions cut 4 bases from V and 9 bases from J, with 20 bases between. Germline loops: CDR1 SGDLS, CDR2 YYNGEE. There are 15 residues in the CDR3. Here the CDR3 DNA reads TGTGCCAGCAGCCCCGTGGGGGGGGCCAAGGGTGAGCAGTTCTTC. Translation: CASSPVGGAKGEQFF.

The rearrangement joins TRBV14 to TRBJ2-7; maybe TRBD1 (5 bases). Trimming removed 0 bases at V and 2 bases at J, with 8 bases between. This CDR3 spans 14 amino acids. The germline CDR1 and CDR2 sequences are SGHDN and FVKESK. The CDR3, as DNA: TGTGCCAGCAGCCAAGACGCAGGGACCTACGAGCAGTACTTC. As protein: CASSQDAGTYEQYF.

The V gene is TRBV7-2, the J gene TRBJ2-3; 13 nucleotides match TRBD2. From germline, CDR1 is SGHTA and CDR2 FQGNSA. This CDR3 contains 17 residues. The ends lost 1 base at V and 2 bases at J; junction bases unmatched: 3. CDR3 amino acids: CASSLGLAGGFTDTQYF. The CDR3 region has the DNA TGTGCCAGCAGCTTAGGACTAGCGGGGGGCTTCACAGATACGCAGTATTTT.

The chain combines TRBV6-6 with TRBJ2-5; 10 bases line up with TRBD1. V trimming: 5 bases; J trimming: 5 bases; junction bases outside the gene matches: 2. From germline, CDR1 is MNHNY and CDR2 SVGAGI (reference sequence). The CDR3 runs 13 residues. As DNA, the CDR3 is TGTGCCAGCAGTGTGGACAGGGGGGAGACCCAGTACTTC. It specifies CASSVDRGETQYF.

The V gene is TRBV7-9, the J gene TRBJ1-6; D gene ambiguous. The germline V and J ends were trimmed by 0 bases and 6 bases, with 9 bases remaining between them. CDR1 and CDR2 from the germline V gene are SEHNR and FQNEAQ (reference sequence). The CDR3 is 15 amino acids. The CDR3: CASSLAVGPNSPLHF. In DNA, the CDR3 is TGTGCCAGCAGCTTAGCGGTCGGGCCTAATTCACCCCTCCACTTT.

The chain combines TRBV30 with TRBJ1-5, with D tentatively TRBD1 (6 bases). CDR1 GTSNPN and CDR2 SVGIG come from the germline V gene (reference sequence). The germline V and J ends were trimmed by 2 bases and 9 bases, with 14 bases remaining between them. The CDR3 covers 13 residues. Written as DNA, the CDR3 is TGTGCCTGGAGTTCAGGGGAGGGAAGGCCCCAGCATTTT. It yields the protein CAWSSGEGRPQHF.

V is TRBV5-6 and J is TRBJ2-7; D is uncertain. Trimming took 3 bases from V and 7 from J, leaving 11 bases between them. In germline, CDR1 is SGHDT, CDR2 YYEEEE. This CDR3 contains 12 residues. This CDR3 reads CASSSLGREQYF. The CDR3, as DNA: TGTGCCAGCAGCTCACTCGGACGGGAGCAGTACTTC. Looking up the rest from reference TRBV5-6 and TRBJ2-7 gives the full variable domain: DAGVTQSPTHLIKTRGQQVTLRCSPKSGHDTVSWYQQALGQGPQFIFQYYEEEERQRGNFPDRFSGHQFPNYSSELNVNALLLGDSALYLCASSSLGREQYFGPGTRLTVT.